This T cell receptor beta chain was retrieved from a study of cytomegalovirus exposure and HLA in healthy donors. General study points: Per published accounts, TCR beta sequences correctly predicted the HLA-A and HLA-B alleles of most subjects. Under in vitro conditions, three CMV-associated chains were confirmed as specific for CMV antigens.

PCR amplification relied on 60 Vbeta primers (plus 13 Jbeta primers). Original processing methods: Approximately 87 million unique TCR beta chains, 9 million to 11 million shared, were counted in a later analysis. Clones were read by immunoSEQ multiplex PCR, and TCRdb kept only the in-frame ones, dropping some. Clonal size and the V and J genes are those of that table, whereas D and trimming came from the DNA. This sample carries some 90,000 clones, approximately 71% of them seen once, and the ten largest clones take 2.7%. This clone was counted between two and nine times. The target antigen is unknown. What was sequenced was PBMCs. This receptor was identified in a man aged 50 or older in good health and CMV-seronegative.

Written as DNA, the CDR3 is TGTGCCAGCAGTTCGGACAGTTACACTGAAGCTTTCTTT. It is translated as CASSSDSYTEAFF. The chain joins TRBV6-5 to TRBJ1-1; D may be TRBD1 (6 bases). The CDR3 consists of 13 residues. The V and J ends lost 4 bases and 3 bases respectively, with 9 bases between them. Germline CDR1 and CDR2: MNHEY and SVGAGI.